This entry lists 22 T cell receptor beta chains sequenced from one sample in a study of blood T cell repertoires in COVID-19. Only in-frame clones appear in the TCRdb table, and some are missing; sequencing was by immunoSEQ multiplex PCR. The sample shows fewer than 350,000 clones, roughly 88% of them seen only once. The sample comprised peripheral blood. The receptors shown here come from a man younger than 35 with active or convalescent COVID-19.

This chain connects TRBV6-5 to TRBJ2-3, with 8 bases identical to TRBD2. The J segment lost 1 base and the V segment lost 6 bases, leaving 6 bases of the junction unmatched. The CDR3 is 15 amino acids. Germline V CDR1 and CDR2: MNHEY, SVGAGI. The CDR3 DNA is TGTGCCAGCAGCCTTAGCGGGGTCGGCACAGATACGCAGTATTTT. Translating it yields CASSLSGVGTDTQYF.

The rearrangement links TRBV6-2 or TRBV6-3 to TRBJ1-1; the D gene is possibly TRBD1 (6 bases). Trimming removed 2 bases at V and 4 bases at J, with 11 bases between. Looked up from germline, CDR1 is MNHEY and CDR2 is SVGEGT. The CDR3 extends over 14 amino acids. CDR3 protein: CASSYRGGGTEAFF. CDR3 DNA sequence: TGTGCCAGCAGTTACCGGGGGGGCGGCACTGAAGCTTTCTTT.

This chain's CDR3 is CASATQDSLEETQYF. Here the CDR3 DNA reads TGTGCCAGCGCGACCCAGGACAGCCTCGAAGAGACCCAGTACTTC. The V gene is TRBV7-9, the J gene TRBJ2-5; D perhaps matches TRBD1 (6 bases). Germline-derived CDR1 and CDR2 are SEHNR and FQNEAQ (reference sequence). The V and J ends lost 8 bases and 3 bases respectively, with 19 bases between them. This CDR3 spans 15 amino acids.

This chain joins TRBV4-3 and TRBJ2-1; unclear D gene. The CDR3 is made up of 14 amino acids. V lost 6 bases to trimming and J lost 9 bases, with 18 bases between them. Per the germline V gene, CDR1 is LGHNA and CDR2 is YSLEER. The CDR3 region has the DNA TGCGCCAGCAGTCAACCCAGTCAGTCTCTTGAGCAGTTCTTC. It is translated as CASSQPSQSLEQFF.

The rearrangement uses TRBV6-5 and TRBJ2-7; no clear D gene. V gave up 2 bases and J gave up 5 bases, with 10 bases separating them. Germline-derived CDR1 and CDR2 are MNHEY and SVGAGI. The CDR3 is 13 residues long. The CDR3 sequence: CASSYQENNEQYF. The CDR3 nucleotides read TGTGCCAGCAGTTACCAGGAAAACAACGAGCAGTACTTC.

This clone was seen only a few times. The chain has TRBV7-2 and TRBJ1-3, with TRBD1 matching over 7 bases. This CDR3 is 16 amino acids long. Looked up from germline, CDR1 is SGHTA and CDR2 is FQGNSA. V gave up 7 bases and J gave up 2 bases; unmatched junction bases: 11. The CDR3, as DNA: TGTGCCAGCACCCCCCTCGTAGGGACAGCTGGAAACACCATATATTTT. Translated, it gives CASTPLVGTAGNTIYF.

The gene calls are TRBV19 and TRBJ2-7; 9 bases map to TRBD2. The CDR3 totals 19 residues. Germline CDR1 reads LNHDA; CDR2 reads SQIVND (reference sequence). The trim removed 6 bases at V and 1 base at J, leaving 19 bases unmatched. Here the CDR3 reads CASSPVALAGDYRSYEQYF. CDR3 coding DNA: TGTGCCAGTAGCCCCGTGGCACTAGCGGGCGACTACAGGTCCTACGAGCAGTACTTC.

This clone was found once. This chain links TRBV9 with TRBJ2-2; 8 bases match TRBD1. Trimming removed 0 bases from V and 2 bases from J; junction bases left unmatched: 6. The CDR3 sequence is 17 residues long. Germline V gene sequence: CDR1 SGDLS, CDR2 YYNGEE. The CDR3 DNA follows: TGTGCCAGCAGCGTAGGCGTGGGACAGGAAAACACCGGGGAGCTGTTTTTT. This encodes CASSVGVGQENTGELFF.

This clone was counted a few times. The chain links TRBV6-4 to TRBJ2-3; 9 nucleotides match TRBD2. Per germline, CDR1 MRHNA and CDR2 SNTAGT. This CDR3 spans 15 amino acids. Trimming removed 2 bases from V and 2 bases from J; junction bases left unmatched: 2. The CDR3 here is CASSDGGGATDTQYF. The CDR3 nucleotides are TGTGCCAGCAGTGACGGCGGGGGGGCCACAGATACGCAGTATTTT.

The chain is built from TRBV12-2 and TRBJ2-7; the table's D call of TRBD2 was not tested on the DNA. TRBV12-2 is a listed pseudogene. This CDR3 spans 16 amino acids. The CDR3 region has the DNA TGTGCAAGTCTCCCAAACAAGCGGGGGGACTCCTACGAGCAGTACTTC. It translates to CASLPNKRGDSYEQYF.

The chain combines TRBV5-1 with TRBJ2-7, with 12 bases that match TRBD2. The germline CDR1 and CDR2 sequences are SGHRS and YFSETQ. The CDR3 extends over 17 amino acids. V was pared by 1 base and J by 0 bases, with 5 bases of the junction left unmatched. The CDR3 DNA is TGCGCCAGCAGCTTGACGGCTAGCGGGGGGGTCTCCTACGAGCAGTACTTC. It translates to CASSLTASGGVSYEQYF.

V and J are TRBV15 and TRBJ2-7, with unresolved D. CDR3 size: 13 residues. Looked up from germline, CDR1 is LNHNV and CDR2 is YYDKDF (reference sequence). The ends were cut back, 1 base at V and 4 bases at J, with 8 bases in the middle. CDR3 nucleotides: TGTGCCACCAGCAGAGTTGCAGATTACGAGCAGTACTTC. It encodes CATSRVADYEQYF. The complete variable domain, with remaining parts taken from reference TRBV15 and TRBJ2-7, reads DAMVIQNPRYQVTQFGKPVTLSCSQTLNHNVMYWYQQKSSQAPKLLFHYYDKDFNNEADTPDNFQSRRPNTSFCFLDIRSPGLGDTAMYLCATSRVADYEQYFGPGTRLTVT.

The chain links TRBV18 to TRBJ1-1; TRBD1 is a possible D gene (5 bases). The CDR3 loop spans 16 amino acids. The V end lost 3 bases, the J end lost 2 bases, and 16 bases lay between the germline ends. Germline CDR1 is KGHSH and CDR2 is LQKENI. The CDR3 nucleotides read TGTGCCAGCTCACCGGTTAGGGCGGGGGTTAACACTGAAGCTTTCTTT. It is translated as CASSPVRAGVNTEAFF. The variable domain in full, completed from reference TRBV18 and TRBJ1-1, reads NAGVMQNPRHLVRRRGQEARLRCSPMKGHSHVYWYRQLPEEGLKFMVYLQKENIIDESGMPKERFSAEFPKEGPSILRIQQVVRGDSAAYFCASSPVRAGVNTEAFFGQGTRLTVV.

The rearrangement links TRBV7-9 to TRBJ2-3, with a weak D call TRBD1 (6 bases). This CDR3 is 16 amino acids long. Germline lookup yields CDR1 SEHNR and CDR2 FQNEAQ (reference sequence). Trimming took off 5 bases at V and 1 base at J, with 16 bases between the two ends. This chain's CDR3 is CASSPPGTRRTDTQYF. CDR3 bases: TGTGCCAGCAGCCCCCCCGGGACAAGACGCACAGATACGCAGTATTTT.

This chain uses TRBV10-2 with TRBJ1-1; TRBD1 matches at 7 bases. The germline gives CDR1 WSHSY, CDR2 SAAADI. Trimming cost V 2 bases and J 2 bases; bases outside gene matches: 8. This CDR3 is 16 amino acids long. Written as DNA, the CDR3 is TGCGCCAGCAGTGAGAGACCCGGGACAGCCAACACTGAAGCTTTCTTT. Translation: CASSERPGTANTEAFF.

This clone has a single count. The chain combines TRBV7-2 with TRBJ1-6, with a weak D call TRBD1 (5 bases). Trimming removed 1 base at V and 3 bases at J, with 10 bases between. CDR1 and CDR2 from the germline V gene are SGHTA and FQGNSA. The CDR3 is 16 amino acids. The CDR3 DNA is TGTGCCAGCAGCTTAGGGGGGGGTTTCTATAATTCACCCCTCCACTTT. Translating it yields CASSLGGGFYNSPLHF.

This clone was seen a few times. V gene TRBV19 combines with J gene TRBJ1-3; a possible D gene is TRBD1 (5 bases). CDR1 and CDR2 from the germline V gene are LNHDA and SQIVND (reference sequence). V was clipped by 2 bases and J by 4 bases, with 12 bases between them. This CDR3 is built from 15 residues. The CDR3 spells CASSILDIVGNTIYF. CDR3 coding DNA: TGTGCCAGTAGTATACTGGACATCGTCGGAAACACCATATATTTT.

The chain recombines TRBV7-2 with TRBJ1-2, with D uncertain. V shed 1 base and J shed 5 bases, with 14 bases lying between them. Per germline, CDR1 SGHTA and CDR2 FQGNSA. The CDR3 is made up of 15 amino acids. The CDR3 protein is CASSLGGRGRYGYTF. The CDR3 bases are TGTGCCAGCAGCTTAGGAGGGCGGGGTAGATATGGCTACACCTTC.

This clone has only a few counts. The chain is built from TRBV24-1 and TRBJ2-1, with TRBD1 matching 7 bases. Germline assignment: CDR1 KGHDR and CDR2 SFDVKD. V trimming: 2 bases; J trimming: 5 bases; junction bases outside the gene matches: 8. This CDR3 is 16 amino acids long. In DNA, the CDR3 is TGTGCCACCAGTGATTCGGGGAAGGGGGCAAACAATGAGCAGTTCTTC. This codes for CATSDSGKGANNEQFF.

This chain connects TRBV5-6 to TRBJ2-7, with 7 bases identical to TRBD1. Losses at the gene ends were 4 bases for V and 3 bases for J; bases not matched to a gene: 4. CDR3 length equals 13 residues. Per germline, CDR1 SGHDT and CDR2 YYEEEE. The CDR3 spells CASSIGQVYEQYF. CDR3 in DNA: TGTGCCAGCAGCATCGGACAGGTCTACGAGCAGTACTTC.

The chain uses TRBV7-9 and TRBJ1-2, with 7 bases aligning to TRBD1. Germline V gene data show CDR1 as SEHNR and CDR2 as FQNEAQ (reference sequence). The CDR3 contains 14 residues. V lost 5 bases and J lost 6; bases outside the gene matches: 9. The CDR3 sequence: CASSQRDRADGYTF. CDR3 bases: TGTGCCAGCAGCCAACGCGACAGGGCGGATGGCTACACCTTC.

Only one count was recorded for this clone. The V call is TRBV19, the J call TRBJ1-2, with 8 bases aligning to TRBD1. With 6 bases clipped from V and 5 bases from J, the junction kept 11 bases outside the gene matches. Germline V lookup: CDR1 LNHDA, CDR2 SQIVND (reference sequence). This CDR3 has 15 amino acids. The CDR3 nucleotides are TGTGCCAGTAGATCCGGGAGGACAGGGACATATGGCTACACCTTC. This translates into CASRSGRTGTYGYTF. Full variable domain (rest looked up from reference TRBV19 and TRBJ1-2): DGGITQSPKYLFRKEGQNVTLSCEQNLNHDAMYWYRQDPGQGLRLIYYSQIVNDFQKGDIAEGYSVSREKKESFPLTVTSAQKNPTAFYLCASRSGRTGTYGYTFGSGTRLTVV.